This record looks at one TCR beta chain sequence and its context. The antigen remains unidentified. Only in-frame clones appear in the TCRdb table, and some are missing; sequencing was by immunoSEQ multiplex PCR. Of roughly 1,600,000 clones listed, approximately 98.5% were seen once; the top ten hold 0.36%. This entry belongs to a study of shared clonotypes between healthy human individuals. Study results and limitations: Among donors, clonotype sharing was expected to be affected by sequencing depth.

This clonotype originated in a man aged 25-45 years in good health. Material: naive CD4+ T cells sorted from blood. Specified subset: CD45RA+ positively selected.

CDR3 DNA sequence: TGTGCCAGCAGACAGGGCGGACTAGCGGACCACGAGCAGTACTTC. Protein sequence: CASRQGGLADHEQYF. The chain links TRBV6-6 to TRBJ2-7; 10 bases align to TRBD2. The J segment lost 5 bases and the V segment lost 6 bases, leaving 10 bases of the junction unmatched. Germline V gene data show CDR1 as MNHNY and CDR2 as SVGAGI (reference sequence). The CDR3 length is 15 residues.